The 10 T cell receptor beta chains presented below share a single source sample, sequenced in a study of control samples from healthy donors and cancer patients. Only in-frame clones appear in the TCRdb table, and some are missing; sequencing was by immunoSEQ multiplex PCR. The sample has about 130,000 clones, 92% seen once. The material sequenced was blood. These receptors were taken from a woman in her 50s in good health.

V usage is TRBV4-1 and J usage is TRBJ1-1, with D possibly matching TRBD1 (5 bases). Trimming left V 0 bases short and J 2 bases short, with 16 bases between. The CDR3 sequence is 17 residues long. The germline CDR1 and CDR2 sequences are MGHRA and YSYEKL. The CDR3 is CASSQEWQGPSNTEAFF. Written as DNA, the CDR3 is TGCGCCAGCAGCCAAGAATGGCAGGGACCCTCAAACACTGAAGCTTTCTTT.

The chain links TRBV5-5 to TRBJ1-1; 7 bases are shared with TRBD1. The trim removed 0 bases at V and 4 bases at J, leaving 9 bases unmatched. This CDR3 has 16 amino acids. From germline, CDR1 is SGHKS and CDR2 YYEKEE (reference sequence). As DNA, the CDR3 is TGTGCCAGCAGCTTGGGAATAAGACAGGGTGGCACTGAAGCTTTCTTT. Its translation is CASSLGIRQGGTEAFF.

The CDR3 sequence is CASGTRQGFQETQYF. DNA of the CDR3: TGTGCCAGCGGGACCCGGCAGGGGTTCCAAGAGACCCAGTACTTC. V usage is TRBV28 and J usage is TRBJ2-5, with D tentatively TRBD1 (6 bases). Looked up from germline, CDR1 is MDHEN and CDR2 is SYDVKM. This CDR3 region has 15 residues. V lost 8 bases, J lost 1 base, and 17 bases lay in between.

V gene TRBV30 combines with J gene TRBJ1-1, with a weak D call TRBD1 (5 bases). CDR3 length: 14 residues. Trimming took 6 bases from V and 5 from J, leaving 19 bases between them. Germline CDR1 GTSNPN, CDR2 SVGIG (reference sequence). The CDR3 protein is CACRAGDFVTEAFF. For the CDR3, the DNA is TGTGCCTGCCGGGCGGGGGACTTTGTTACTGAAGCTTTCTTT.

The chain couples TRBV20-1 to TRBJ1-1; weak D call: TRBD1 (5 bases). The V end was cut by 3 bases, the J end by 4 bases, with 12 bases between. The germline V gene has CDR1 DFQATT and CDR2 SNEGSKA (reference sequence). The CDR3 covers 13 residues. CDR3 DNA: TGCAGTGCTAGTAGGGGCTCCGGCACTGAAGCTTTCTTT. As protein: CSASRGSGTEAFF.

This chain uses TRBV3-1 (or the pseudogene TRBV3-2) with TRBJ1-2; D is unclear. Trimming stripped 4 bases from V and 8 bases from J, with 20 bases between. The CDR3 is 15 residues long. CDR1 and CDR2 from the germline V gene are LGHDT and YNNKEL (reference sequence). In DNA, the CDR3 is TGTGCCAGCAGCCCGACCGGGCTGACACAGTCGGGCTACACCTTC. It encodes CASSPTGLTQSGYTF.

V gene TRBV7-9 combines with J gene TRBJ2-7; D might be TRBD1 or TRBD2, each matching 6 bases. Trimming removed 3 bases from V and 0 bases from J, with 12 bases in between. This CDR3 contains 15 residues. Per the germline V gene, CDR1 is SEHNR and CDR2 is FQNEAQ (reference sequence). CDR3 sequence reads: CASSFRGTTSYEQYF. The CDR3 region has the DNA TGTGCCAGCAGCTTCCGCGGGACAACCTCCTACGAGCAGTACTTC.

A single count supports this clone. The J gene is TRBJ1-5, the V gene TRBV3-1 (or the pseudogene TRBV3-2); unclear D gene. Germline CDR1 and CDR2: LGHDT and YNNKEL (reference sequence). This CDR3 is 13 amino acids long. V was trimmed by 0 bases and J by 6 bases, leaving 6 bases between them. CDR3 region: CASSQDVFQPQHF. DNA for the CDR3: TGTGCCAGCAGCCAAGACGTATTTCAGCCCCAGCATTTT.

This chain connects TRBV27 to TRBJ2-7, with D hard to call. V lost 5 bases and J 2 bases, leaving 13 bases between the germline ends. Germline values: CDR1 MNHEY, CDR2 SMNVEV (reference sequence). The CDR3 totals 14 residues. CDR3: CASSPGSKAYEQYF. The DNA for the CDR3 is TGTGCCAGCAGTCCCGGGTCCAAAGCCTACGAGCAGTACTTC.

Only one count was recorded for this clone. The chain combines TRBV11-2 with TRBJ1-2; D not resolved. Germline CDR1 reads SGHAT; CDR2 reads FQNNGV. The CDR3 covers 12 residues. V was pared by 8 bases and J by 0 bases, with 7 bases between. CDR3 DNA sequence: TGTGCCAGCTCGGGATCTAACTATGGCTACACCTTC. Encoded protein: CASSGSNYGYTF.